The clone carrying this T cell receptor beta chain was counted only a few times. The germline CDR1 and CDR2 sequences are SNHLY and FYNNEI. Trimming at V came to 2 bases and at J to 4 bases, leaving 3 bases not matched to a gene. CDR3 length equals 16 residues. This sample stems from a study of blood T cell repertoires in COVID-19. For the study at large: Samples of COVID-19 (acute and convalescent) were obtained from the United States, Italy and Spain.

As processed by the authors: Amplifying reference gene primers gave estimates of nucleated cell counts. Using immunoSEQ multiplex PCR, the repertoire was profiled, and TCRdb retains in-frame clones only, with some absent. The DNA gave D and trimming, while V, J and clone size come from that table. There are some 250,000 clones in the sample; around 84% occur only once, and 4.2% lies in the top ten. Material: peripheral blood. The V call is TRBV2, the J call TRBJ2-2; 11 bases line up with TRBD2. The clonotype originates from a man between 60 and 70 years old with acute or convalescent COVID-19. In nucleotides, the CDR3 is TGTGCCAGCAGTGAACTAGCGGGGGGTAGCACCGGGGAGCTGTTTTTT. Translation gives CASSELAGGSTGELFF.